What follows describes a single T cell receptor (beta chain). This entry is derived from a study of blood T cell repertoires in COVID-19. For the study at large: T cells, B-cell-depleted T cells, or PBMCs supplied cDNA or gDNA.

Original processing methods: For nucleated cells, counts were estimated from reference gene primer amplification. Profiling relied on immunoSEQ multiplex PCR, and the TCRdb table lists in-frame clones only, not all of them. V, J and clone size are those of that table, while D and trimming were read from the DNA. This table has roughly 180,000 clones, 75% to 80% appearing once. This CDR3 spans 17 amino acids. V lost 5 bases and J lost 5, with 24 bases in between. Germline values: CDR1 MNHNY, CDR2 SVGAGI (reference sequence). What was sequenced was peripheral blood. This chain connects TRBV6-6 to TRBJ1-1; tentative D call: TRBD1 (6 bases). This sequence was found in a woman in her fifties or sixties with active or convalescent COVID-19. CDR3 region: CASSPNRDTPLRTEAFF. The CDR3, as DNA: TGTGCCAGCAGTCCGAACCGGGACACCCCTTTGAGGACTGAAGCTTTCTTT.